Below are 9 T cell receptor beta chains sequenced from a single sample in a study of T cell responses to AZD1222 COVID-19 vaccine. Assay used: immunoSEQ multiplex PCR; TCRdb lists only in-frame clones, some missing. The table records around 200,000 clones, around 94% of them present only once. The specimen was peripheral blood, collected 28 days after the second AZD1222 dose. These receptors all come from an adult who received the AZD1222 COVID-19 vaccine.

V usage is TRBV4-1 and J usage is TRBJ2-3, with D perhaps TRBD2 (6 bases). The CDR3 length is 17 residues. V gave up 1 base and J gave up 6 bases, with 20 bases separating them. Germline V lookup: CDR1 MGHRA, CDR2 YSYEKL. The CDR3 region is CASSQGPGTSLRDTQYF. CDR3 DNA sequence: TGCGCCAGCAGCCAAGGCCCCGGGACTTCCCTACGGGATACGCAGTATTTT.

V gene TRBV2 combines with J gene TRBJ2-1; the D gene could be TRBD1 or TRBD2 (5 bases each). Germline V lookup: CDR1 SNHLY, CDR2 FYNNEI. The CDR3 extends over 14 amino acids. V gave up 6 bases and J gave up 0 bases, with 9 bases separating them. CDR3 DNA sequence: TGTGCCAGCAGCTCAGGGAGCTCCTACAATGAGCAGTTCTTC. Its protein product is CASSSGSSYNEQFF.

The rearrangement uses TRBV6-1 and TRBJ1-5; perhaps TRBD1 as D (6 bases). The CDR3 is made up of 18 amino acids. Trimming cost V 3 bases and J 2 bases, with 20 bases left between them. Germline V lookup: CDR1 MNHNS, CDR2 SASEGT. The CDR3 is CASSDRGDLAMGNQPQHF. As DNA, the CDR3 is TGTGCCAGCAGTGACAGGGGAGACTTGGCGATGGGCAATCAGCCCCAGCATTTT.

This clone was recorded once. The chain is built from TRBV29-1 and TRBJ2-1; the match to TRBD1 covers 9 bases. J lost 9 bases, V lost 4 bases, and 7 bases had no gene match. Looked up from germline, CDR1 is SQVTM and CDR2 is ANQGSEA. The CDR3 extends over 13 amino acids. The DNA for the CDR3 is TGCAGCGTTGCGGGACAGGGTTTAGGTGAGCAGTTCTTC. As protein: CSVAGQGLGEQFF.

The chain recombines TRBV2 with TRBJ1-1; unclear D gene. Germline CDR1 and CDR2: SNHLY and FYNNEI. V was trimmed by 10 bases and J by 1 base, leaving 13 bases between them. The CDR3 is 13 amino acids. CDR3: CATGVERNTEAFF. The CDR3 DNA reads TGTGCCACCGGGGTTGAGAGGAACACTGAAGCTTTCTTT.

This sequence joins TRBV14 and TRBJ2-1; D gene unclear. Per germline, CDR1 SGHDN and CDR2 FVKESK. V shed 1 base and J shed 9 bases, with 13 bases lying between them. This CDR3 is 14 amino acids long. CDR3 in DNA: TGTGCCAGCAGCCAAGTATCCCGTTTTCGTGAGCAGTTCTTC. Its protein is CASSQVSRFREQFF. Based on the CDR3 plus reference TRBV14 and TRBJ2-1, the full variable domain is EAGVTQFPSHSVIEKGQTVTLRCDPISGHDNLYWYRRVMGKEIKFLLHFVKESKQDESGMPNNRFLAERTGGTYSTLKVQPAELEDSGVYFCASSQVSRFREQFFGPGTRLTVL.

The chain couples TRBV2 to TRBJ2-2, with D possibly TRBD1 on 5 matching bases. Germline-derived CDR1 and CDR2 are SNHLY and FYNNEI. V was shortened by 6 bases and J by 1 base, with 9 bases between the two germline ends. The CDR3 has 14 amino acids. DNA for the CDR3: TGTGCCAGCAGGAATCAGGGGAACACCGGGGAGCTGTTTTTT. Translated, it gives CASRNQGNTGELFF.

Only one count was recorded for this clone. The J gene is TRBJ2-3, the V gene TRBV12-5, with D tentatively TRBD2 (6 bases). CDR1 is LGHNT and CDR2 is FRNRAP in the germline V gene. The V gene lost 6 bases and the J gene lost 4 bases, with 11 bases spanning the gap. This CDR3 contains 13 residues. Written as DNA, the CDR3 is TGTGCTAGTGGGGACGGGAGATCAGATACGCAGTATTTT. Amino acids: CASGDGRSDTQYF. The complete variable domain, with remaining parts taken from reference TRBV12-5 and TRBJ2-3, reads DARVTQTPRHKVTEMGQEVTMRCQPILGHNTVFWYRQTMMQGLELLAYFRNRAPLDDSGMPKDRFSAEMPDATLATLKIQPSEPRDSAVYFCASGDGRSDTQYFGPGTRLTVL.

This chain links TRBV5-4 with TRBJ1-1; tentative D call: TRBD1 (5 bases). Germline CDR1 SGHNT, CDR2 YYREEE (reference sequence). The ends were cut back, 4 bases at V and 3 bases at J, with 22 bases in the middle. The length of the CDR3 is 17 residues. The CDR3 nucleotides read TGTGCCAGCAGCCCGGTCAGACGGGGGGTAAGGGACACTGAAGCTTTCTTT. Amino acid sequence: CASSPVRRGVRDTEAFF.